The 3 T cell receptor beta chains reported below all come from one sample, sequenced in a study of CD8+ T cells in alopecia areata. The authors extracted RNA and reverse transcribed it into cDNA as the sequencing template. Libraries were prepared by immunoSEQ multiplex PCR; TCRdb keeps only in-frame clonotypes and omits some of them. The data contain roughly 250,000 clones, 67% of them singletons. The sample consisted of CD4+ T cells sorted from blood, taken at week 0. These receptors were taken from a human donor with alopecia areata.

The rearrangement uses TRBV5-6 and TRBJ2-1; maybe TRBD2 (5 bases). V dropped 3 bases and J dropped 8 bases, with 12 bases sitting between them. From germline, CDR1 is SGHDT and CDR2 YYEEEE. This CDR3 is 13 amino acids long. The CDR3 sequence is CASSWQRADEQFF. CDR3 DNA: TGTGCCAGCAGCTGGCAGAGGGCAGATGAGCAGTTCTTC.

The table lists this clone with a few counts. The chain has TRBV29-1 and TRBJ2-3; D is possibly TRBD1 (6 bases). Looked up from germline, CDR1 is SQVTM and CDR2 is ANQGSEA. Trimming left V 6 bases short and J 0 bases short, with 16 bases between. CDR3 length equals 15 residues. The CDR3 region is CSVLGQPSSTDTQYF. The CDR3 region has the DNA TGCAGCGTCCTAGGACAGCCTTCTAGCACAGATACGCAGTATTTT.

A few counts support this clone. V and J are TRBV7-9 and TRBJ2-7, with D perhaps TRBD1 (5 bases). The CDR3 is made up of 12 amino acids. CDR1 is SEHNR and CDR2 is FQNEAQ in the germline V gene (reference sequence). Trimming shortened V by 3 bases and J by 7 bases, and 10 bases separated the two germline ends. The CDR3 DNA reads as TGTGCCAGCAGCTTGAACAGGCGAGAGCAGTACTTC. Its translation is CASSLNRREQYF. Variable domain in full (rest from reference TRBV7-9 and TRBJ2-7): DTGVSQNPRHKITKRGQNVTFRCDPISEHNRLYWYRQTLGQGPEFLTYFQNEAQLEKSRLLSDRFSAERPKGSFSTLEIQRTEQGDSAMYLCASSLNRREQYFGPGTRLTVT.